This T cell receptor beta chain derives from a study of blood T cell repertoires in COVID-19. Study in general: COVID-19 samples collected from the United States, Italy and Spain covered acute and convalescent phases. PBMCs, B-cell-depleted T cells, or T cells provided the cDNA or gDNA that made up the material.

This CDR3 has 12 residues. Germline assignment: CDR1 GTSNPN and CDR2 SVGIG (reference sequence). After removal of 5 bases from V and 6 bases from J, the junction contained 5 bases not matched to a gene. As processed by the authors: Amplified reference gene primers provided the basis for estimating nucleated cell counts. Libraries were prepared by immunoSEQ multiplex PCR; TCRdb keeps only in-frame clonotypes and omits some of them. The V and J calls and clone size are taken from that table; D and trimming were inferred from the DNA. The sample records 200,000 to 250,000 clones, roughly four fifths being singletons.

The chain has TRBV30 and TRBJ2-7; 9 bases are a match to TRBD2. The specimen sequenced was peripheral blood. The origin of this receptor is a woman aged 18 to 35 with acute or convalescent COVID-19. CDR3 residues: CAWAGGHSEQYF. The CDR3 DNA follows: TGTGCCTGGGCGGGAGGGCATTCCGAGCAGTACTTC.